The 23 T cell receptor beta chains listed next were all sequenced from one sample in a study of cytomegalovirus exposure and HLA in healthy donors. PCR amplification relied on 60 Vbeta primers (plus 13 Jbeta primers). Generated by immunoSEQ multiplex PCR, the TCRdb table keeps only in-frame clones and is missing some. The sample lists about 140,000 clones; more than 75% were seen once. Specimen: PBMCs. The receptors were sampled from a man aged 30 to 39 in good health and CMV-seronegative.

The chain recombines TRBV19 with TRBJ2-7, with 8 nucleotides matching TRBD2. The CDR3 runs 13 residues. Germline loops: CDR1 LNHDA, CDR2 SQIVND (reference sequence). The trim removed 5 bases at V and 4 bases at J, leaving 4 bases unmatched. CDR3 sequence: CASSATSVYEQYF. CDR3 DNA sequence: TGTGCCAGTAGTGCGACTAGCGTGTACGAGCAGTACTTC.

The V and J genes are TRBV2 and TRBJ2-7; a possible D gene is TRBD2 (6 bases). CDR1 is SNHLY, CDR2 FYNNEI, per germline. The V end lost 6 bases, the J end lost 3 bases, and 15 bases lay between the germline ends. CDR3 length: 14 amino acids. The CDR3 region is CASSLLATSYEQYF. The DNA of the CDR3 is TGTGCCAGCAGCCTTCTAGCGACAAGCTACGAGCAGTACTTC.

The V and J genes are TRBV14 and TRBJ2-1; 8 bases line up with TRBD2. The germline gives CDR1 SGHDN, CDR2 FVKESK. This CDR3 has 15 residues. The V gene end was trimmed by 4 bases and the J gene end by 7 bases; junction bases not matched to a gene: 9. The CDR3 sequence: CASSLTGGARNEQFF. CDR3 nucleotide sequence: TGTGCCAGCAGCCTTACGGGGGGGGCCCGGAATGAGCAGTTCTTC. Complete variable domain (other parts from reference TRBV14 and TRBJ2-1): EAGVTQFPSHSVIEKGQTVTLRCDPISGHDNLYWYRRVMGKEIKFLLHFVKESKQDESGMPNNRFLAERTGGTYSTLKVQPAELEDSGVYFCASSLTGGARNEQFFGPGTRLTVL.

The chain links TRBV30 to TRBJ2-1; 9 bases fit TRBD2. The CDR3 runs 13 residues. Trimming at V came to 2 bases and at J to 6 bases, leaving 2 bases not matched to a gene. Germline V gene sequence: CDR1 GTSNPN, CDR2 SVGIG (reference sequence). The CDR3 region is CAWSLAGPNEQFF. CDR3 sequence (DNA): TGTGCCTGGAGTCTAGCGGGGCCCAATGAGCAGTTCTTC.

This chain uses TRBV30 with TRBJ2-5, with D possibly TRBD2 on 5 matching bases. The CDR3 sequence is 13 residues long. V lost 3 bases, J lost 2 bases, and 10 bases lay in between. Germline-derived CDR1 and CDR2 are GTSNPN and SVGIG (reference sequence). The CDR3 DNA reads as TGTGCCTGGAGCCCAACGGGGCAAGAGACCCAGTACTTC. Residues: CAWSPTGQETQYF.

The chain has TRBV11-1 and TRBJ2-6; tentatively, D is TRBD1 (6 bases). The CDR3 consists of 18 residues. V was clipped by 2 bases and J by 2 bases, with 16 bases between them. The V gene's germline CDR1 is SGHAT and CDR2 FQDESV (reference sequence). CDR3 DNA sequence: TGTGCCAGCAGCTTATCACCTCAACAGGGAGCTGGGGCCAACGTCCTGACTTTC. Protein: CASSLSPQQGAGANVLTF.

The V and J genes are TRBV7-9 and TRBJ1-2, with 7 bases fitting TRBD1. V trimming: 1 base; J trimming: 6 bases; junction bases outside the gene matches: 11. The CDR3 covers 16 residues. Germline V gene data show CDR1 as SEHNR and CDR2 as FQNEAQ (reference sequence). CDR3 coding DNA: TGTGCCAGCAGCTTAGGGGTGGCAGGGGGACTTGATGGCTACACCTTC. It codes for CASSLGVAGGLDGYTF. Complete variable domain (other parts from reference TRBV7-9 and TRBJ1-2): DTGVSQNPRHKITKRGQNVTFRCDPISEHNRLYWYRQTLGQGPEFLTYFQNEAQLEKSRLLSDRFSAERPKGSFSTLEIQRTEQGDSAMYLCASSLGVAGGLDGYTFGSGTRLTVV.

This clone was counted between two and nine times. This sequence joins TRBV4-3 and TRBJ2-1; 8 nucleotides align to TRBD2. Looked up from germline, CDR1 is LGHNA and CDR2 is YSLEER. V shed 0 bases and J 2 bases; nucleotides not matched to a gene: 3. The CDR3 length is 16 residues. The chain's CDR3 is CASSQDHGRAYNEQFF. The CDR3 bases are TGCGCCAGCAGCCAAGATCACGGGAGGGCCTACAATGAGCAGTTCTTC.

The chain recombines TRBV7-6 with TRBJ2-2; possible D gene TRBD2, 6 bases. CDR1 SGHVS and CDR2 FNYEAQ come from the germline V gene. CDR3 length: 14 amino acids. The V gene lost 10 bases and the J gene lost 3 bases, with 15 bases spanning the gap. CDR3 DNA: TGTGCCACTCGCGGGGCTTTGTACACCGGGGAGCTGTTTTTT. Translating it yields CATRGALYTGELFF.

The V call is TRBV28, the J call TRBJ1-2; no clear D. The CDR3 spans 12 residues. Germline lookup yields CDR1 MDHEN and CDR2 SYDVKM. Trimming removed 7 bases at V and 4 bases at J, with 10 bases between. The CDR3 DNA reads TGTGCCAGCACTTCGGGATTCTATGGCTACACCTTC. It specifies CASTSGFYGYTF.

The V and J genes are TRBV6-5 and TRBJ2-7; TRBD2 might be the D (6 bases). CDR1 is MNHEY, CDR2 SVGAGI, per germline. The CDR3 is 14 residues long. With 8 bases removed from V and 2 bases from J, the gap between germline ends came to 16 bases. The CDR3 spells CASLEGWVAYEQYF. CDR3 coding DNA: TGTGCCAGCCTGGAGGGCTGGGTCGCCTACGAGCAGTACTTC.

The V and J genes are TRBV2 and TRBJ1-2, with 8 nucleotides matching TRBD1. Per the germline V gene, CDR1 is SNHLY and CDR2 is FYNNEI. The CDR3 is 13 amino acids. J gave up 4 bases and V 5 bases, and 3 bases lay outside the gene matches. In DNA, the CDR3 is TGTGCCAGCAGTCCAGGGGGCATCTATGGCTACACCTTC. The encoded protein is CASSPGGIYGYTF.

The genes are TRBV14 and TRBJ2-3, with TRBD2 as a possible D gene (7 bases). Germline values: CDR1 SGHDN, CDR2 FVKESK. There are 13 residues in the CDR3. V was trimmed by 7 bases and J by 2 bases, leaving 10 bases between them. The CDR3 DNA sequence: TGTGCCAGCACCCGGGGGGCCACAGATACGCAGTATTTT. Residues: CASTRGATDTQYF.

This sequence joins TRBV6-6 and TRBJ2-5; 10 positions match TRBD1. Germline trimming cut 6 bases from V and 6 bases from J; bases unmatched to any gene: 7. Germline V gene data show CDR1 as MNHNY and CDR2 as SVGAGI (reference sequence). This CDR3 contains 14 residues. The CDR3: CASSTTGGRKTQYF. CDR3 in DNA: TGTGCCAGCAGCACGACAGGGGGCAGGAAGACCCAGTACTTC.

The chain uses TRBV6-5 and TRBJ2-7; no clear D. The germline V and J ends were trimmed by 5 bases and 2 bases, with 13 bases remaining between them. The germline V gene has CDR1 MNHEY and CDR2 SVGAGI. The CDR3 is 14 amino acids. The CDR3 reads CASSRNTQPYEQYF. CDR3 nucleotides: TGTGCCAGCAGTCGAAACACACAACCCTACGAGCAGTACTTC.

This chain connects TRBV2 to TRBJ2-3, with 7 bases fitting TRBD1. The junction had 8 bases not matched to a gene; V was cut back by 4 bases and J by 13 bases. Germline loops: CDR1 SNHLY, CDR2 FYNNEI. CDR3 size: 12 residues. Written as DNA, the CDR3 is TGTGCCAGCAGTGTGATGACAGGGTCTAAGTATTTT. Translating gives CASSVMTGSKYF.

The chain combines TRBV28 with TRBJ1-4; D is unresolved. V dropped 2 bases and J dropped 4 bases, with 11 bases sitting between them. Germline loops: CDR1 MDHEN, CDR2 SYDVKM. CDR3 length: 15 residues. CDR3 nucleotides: TGTGCCAGCAGTTTAGGAGGGCGGGTTAATGAAAAACTGTTTTTT. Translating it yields CASSLGGRVNEKLFF.

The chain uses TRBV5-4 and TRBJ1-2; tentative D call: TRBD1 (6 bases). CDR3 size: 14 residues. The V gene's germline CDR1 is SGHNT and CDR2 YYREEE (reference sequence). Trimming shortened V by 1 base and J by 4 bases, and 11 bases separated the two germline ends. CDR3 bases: TGTGCCAGCAGCTTGCGAGGGGGTAGCTATGGCTACACCTTC. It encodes CASSLRGGSYGYTF. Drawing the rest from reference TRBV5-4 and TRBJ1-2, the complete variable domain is ETGVTQSPTHLIKTRGQQVTLRCSSQSGHNTVSWYQQALGQGPQFIFQYYREEENGRGNFPPRFSGLQFPNYSSELNVNALELDDSALYLCASSLRGGSYGYTFGSGTRLTVV.

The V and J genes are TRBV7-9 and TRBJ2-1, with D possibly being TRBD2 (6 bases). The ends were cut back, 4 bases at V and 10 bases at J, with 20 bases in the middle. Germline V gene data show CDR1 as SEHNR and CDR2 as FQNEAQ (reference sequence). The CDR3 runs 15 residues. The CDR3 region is CASSSGGIASLEQFF. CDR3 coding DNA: TGTGCCAGCAGCTCAGGAGGGATAGCCTCTTTGGAGCAGTTCTTC.

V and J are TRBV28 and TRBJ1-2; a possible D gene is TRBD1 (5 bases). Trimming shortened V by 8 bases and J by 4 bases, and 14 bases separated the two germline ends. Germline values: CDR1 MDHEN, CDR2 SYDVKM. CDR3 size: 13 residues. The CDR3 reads CASLDDSPYGYTF. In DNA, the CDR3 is TGTGCCAGCCTGGACGACAGCCCCTATGGCTACACCTTC.

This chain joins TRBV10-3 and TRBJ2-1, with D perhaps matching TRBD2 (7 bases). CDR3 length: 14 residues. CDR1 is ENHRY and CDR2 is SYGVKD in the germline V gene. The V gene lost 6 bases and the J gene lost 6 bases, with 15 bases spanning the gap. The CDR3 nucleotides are TGTGCCATCAGGGGGGGCGGGAGTGCCAATGAGCAGTTCTTC. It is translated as CAIRGGGSANEQFF.

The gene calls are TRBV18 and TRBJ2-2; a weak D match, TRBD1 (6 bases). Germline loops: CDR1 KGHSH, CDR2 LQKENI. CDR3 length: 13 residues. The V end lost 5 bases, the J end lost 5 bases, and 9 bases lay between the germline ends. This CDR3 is CASSNRETGELFF. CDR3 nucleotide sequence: TGTGCCAGCTCAAACAGGGAAACCGGGGAGCTGTTTTTT.

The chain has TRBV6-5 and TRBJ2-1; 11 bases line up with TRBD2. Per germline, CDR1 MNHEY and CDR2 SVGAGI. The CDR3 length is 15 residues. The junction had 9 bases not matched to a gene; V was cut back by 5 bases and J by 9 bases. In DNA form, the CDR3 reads TGTGCCAGCAGTCCCGCCCTAGCGGGAGGAAGTGAGCAGTTCTTC. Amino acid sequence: CASSPALAGGSEQFF.